This paragraph reports one T cell receptor (beta chain). Its antigen remains unidentified. J was trimmed by 4 bases and V by 3 bases; bases with no gene match: 2. The CDR3 length is 14 residues. CDR1 MRHNA and CDR2 SNTAGT come from the germline V gene. The sample belongs to a study of blood T cells in healthy people across ages. Study outcomes and limitations: Per million T cells, the diversity of TCR beta decreased roughly linearly as age advanced.

With a J-beta primer mix and a sample-barcoded 5' primer, a second PCR ran about 7 to 12 cycles. A single record per CDR3 protein comes from TCRdb applying MiXCR to the 5' RACE reads. The sample contains 1 million or so distinct CDR3 sequences, under 30% of which appear only once. These sequences were also reported in another study, on T cells of mothers and their children. From that paper: Study donors consisted of a few healthy Caucasian mothers and their six children.

The TCR comes from a girl aged 2 to 9 in good health. The V gene is TRBV6-4, the J gene TRBJ2-3; 9 bases map to TRBD2. Source material: blood. The DNA of the CDR3 is TGTGCCAGCAGTGAGGCGGGAGGGGCAGATACGCAGTATTTT. It specifies CASSEAGGADTQYF.